This TCR beta chain was sequenced for a study of blood T cell repertoires in COVID-19. On the study more broadly: Collection of acute and convalescent COVID-19 samples took place in the United States, Italy and Spain. T cells, B-cell-depleted T cells, or PBMCs provided the cDNA or gDNA that served as material.

In the study's own analysis: By means of reference gene primer amplification, nucleated cell counts were estimated. Sequencing was performed with immunoSEQ multiplex PCR; in TCRdb, only in-frame clones are kept and a portion is missing. That table gives V, J and clone size, and the DNA gave D and trimming. The top ten hold 3.5% to 4% of the sample, which has 60,000 to 75,000 clones, around 87% seen once. J gave up 7 bases and V 2 bases, and 6 bases lay outside the gene matches. Germline-derived CDR1 and CDR2 are SGDLS and YYNGEE. The CDR3 loop spans 14 amino acids. Sequencing input: peripheral blood. The TCR comes from a human donor in a cohort sampled during active COVID-19. The chain has TRBV9 and TRBJ2-1, with TRBD2 identical over 7 bases. CDR3 DNA: TGTGCCAGCAGCGTTCAGACTAGCACAAATGAGCAGTTCTTC. Residues: CASSVQTSTNEQFF.